Sequencing of this T cell receptor beta chain was carried out in a study of cytomegalovirus exposure and HLA in healthy donors. Looking at the study overall: Most donors, less than 85% of over 300 genotyped, fell in the Caucasian-associated ancestry cluster.

The germline gives CDR1 MNHNS, CDR2 SASEGT. Trimming removed 2 bases from V and 4 bases from J; junction bases left unmatched: 8. This CDR3 region has 16 residues. With respect to this clone: The antigen is unknown.

Points from the study as a whole: Near-uniform donor sequencing depth was presumed by presence/absence analyses. Researchers left out some V segments, among them TRBV6-2 and TRBV6-3, as indistinguishable.

Vbeta (60) and Jbeta (13) primers were used in the PCR. Generated by immunoSEQ multiplex PCR, the TCRdb table keeps only in-frame clones and is missing some. This table has around 85,000 clones, 80% appearing once. Though nominally healthy at sampling, donors likely had unrecorded immune exposures. V is TRBV6-1 and J is TRBJ2-5; 9 bases match TRBD1. The TCR was taken from a male donor in good health and CMV-seronegative. The sequencing sample was made of PBMCs. CDR3 DNA sequence: TGTGCCAGCAGTGAAAATATTCGACAGGGGGTAGAGACCCAGTACTTC. It is translated as CASSENIRQGVETQYF.